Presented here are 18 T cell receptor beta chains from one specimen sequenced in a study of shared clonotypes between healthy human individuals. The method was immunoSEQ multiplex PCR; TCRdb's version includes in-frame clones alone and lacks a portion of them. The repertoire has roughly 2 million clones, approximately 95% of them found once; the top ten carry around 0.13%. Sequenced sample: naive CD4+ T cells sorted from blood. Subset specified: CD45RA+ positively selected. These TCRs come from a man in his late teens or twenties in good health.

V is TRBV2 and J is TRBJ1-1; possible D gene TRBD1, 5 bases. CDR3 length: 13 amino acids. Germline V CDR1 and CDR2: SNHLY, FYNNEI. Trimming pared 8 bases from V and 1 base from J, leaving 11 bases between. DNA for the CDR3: TGTGCCAGCTCCAGGGAAAAGAACACTGAAGCTTTCTTT. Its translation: CASSREKNTEAFF.

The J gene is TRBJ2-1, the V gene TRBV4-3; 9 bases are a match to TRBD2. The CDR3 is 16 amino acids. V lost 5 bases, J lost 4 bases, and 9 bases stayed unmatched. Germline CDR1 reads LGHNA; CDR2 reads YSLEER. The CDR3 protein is CASSGRPTSGYNEQFF. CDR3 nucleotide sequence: TGCGCCAGCAGCGGAAGGCCGACTAGCGGATACAATGAGCAGTTCTTC.

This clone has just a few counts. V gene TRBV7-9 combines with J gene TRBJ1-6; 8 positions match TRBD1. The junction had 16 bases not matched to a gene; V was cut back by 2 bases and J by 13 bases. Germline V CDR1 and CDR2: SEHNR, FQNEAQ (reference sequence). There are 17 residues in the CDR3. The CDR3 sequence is CASSLMQGATQVLPLHF. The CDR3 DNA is TGTGCCAGCAGCTTAATGCAGGGGGCGACCCAGGTATTGCCCCTCCACTTT.

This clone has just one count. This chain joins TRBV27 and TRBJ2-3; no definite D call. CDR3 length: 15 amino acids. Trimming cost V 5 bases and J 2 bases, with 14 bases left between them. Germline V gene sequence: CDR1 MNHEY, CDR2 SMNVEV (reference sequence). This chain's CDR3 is CASSPNRPATDTQYF. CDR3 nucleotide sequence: TGTGCCAGCAGTCCCAACCGGCCAGCCACAGATACGCAGTATTTT.

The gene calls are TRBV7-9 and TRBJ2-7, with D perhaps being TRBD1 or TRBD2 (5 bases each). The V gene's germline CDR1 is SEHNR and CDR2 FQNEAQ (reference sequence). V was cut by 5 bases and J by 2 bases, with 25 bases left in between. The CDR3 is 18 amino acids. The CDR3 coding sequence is TGTGCCAGCAGCCCGGCGGGTTTCTGGGGCCCCAACCCCTACGAGCAGTACTTC. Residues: CASSPAGFWGPNPYEQYF.

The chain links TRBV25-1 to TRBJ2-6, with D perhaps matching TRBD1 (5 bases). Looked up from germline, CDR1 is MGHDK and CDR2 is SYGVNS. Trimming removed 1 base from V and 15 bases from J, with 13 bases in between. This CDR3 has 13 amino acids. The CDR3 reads CASSESGWGDLTF. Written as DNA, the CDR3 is TGTGCCAGCAGTGAATCGGGTTGGGGCGACCTGACTTTC.

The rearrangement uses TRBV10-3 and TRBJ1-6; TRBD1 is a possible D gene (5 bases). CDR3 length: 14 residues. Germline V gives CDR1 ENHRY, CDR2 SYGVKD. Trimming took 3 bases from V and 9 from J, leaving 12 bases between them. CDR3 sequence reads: CAISDRERISPLHF. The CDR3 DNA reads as TGTGCCATCAGTGACAGGGAGCGTATTTCACCCCTCCACTTT.

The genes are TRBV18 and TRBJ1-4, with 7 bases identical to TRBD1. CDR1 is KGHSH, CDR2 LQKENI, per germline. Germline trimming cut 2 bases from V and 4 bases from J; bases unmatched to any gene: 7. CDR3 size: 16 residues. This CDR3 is CASSPMQGGLNEKLFF. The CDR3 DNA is TGTGCCAGCTCACCAATGCAGGGGGGACTTAATGAAAAACTGTTTTTT. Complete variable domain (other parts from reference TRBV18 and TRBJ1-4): NAGVMQNPRHLVRRRGQEARLRCSPMKGHSHVYWYRQLPEEGLKFMVYLQKENIIDESGMPKERFSAEFPKEGPSILRIQQVVRGDSAAYFCASSPMQGGLNEKLFFGSGTQLSVL.

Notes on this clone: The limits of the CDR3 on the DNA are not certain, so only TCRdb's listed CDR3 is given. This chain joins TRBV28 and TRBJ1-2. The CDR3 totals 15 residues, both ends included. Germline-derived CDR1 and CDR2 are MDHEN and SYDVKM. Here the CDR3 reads CASFGNGPDSYGYTF.

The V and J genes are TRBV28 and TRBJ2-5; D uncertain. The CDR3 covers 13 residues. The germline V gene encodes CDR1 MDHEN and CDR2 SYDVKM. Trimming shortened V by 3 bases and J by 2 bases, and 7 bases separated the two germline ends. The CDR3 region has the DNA TGTGCCAGCAGTTTCGGTCCGCAAGAGACCCAGTACTTC. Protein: CASSFGPQETQYF.

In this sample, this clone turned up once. In DNA, the CDR3 is TGTGCCACCAGCACCCCATTGCGGGGAGGCCAGAAAATAGGTGGTGATTCACCCCTCCACTTT. This gives the protein CATSTPLRGGQKIGGDSPLHF. This rearrangement joins TRBV15 to TRBJ1-6; no reliable D call. The germline gives CDR1 LNHNV, CDR2 YYDKDF (reference sequence). Trimming took 4 bases from V and 8 from J, leaving 33 bases between them. The CDR3 runs 21 residues.

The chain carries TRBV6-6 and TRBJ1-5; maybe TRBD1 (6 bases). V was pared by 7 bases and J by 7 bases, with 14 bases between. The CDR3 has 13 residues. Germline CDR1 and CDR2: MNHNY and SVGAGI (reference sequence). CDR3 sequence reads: CASNRESGQPQHF. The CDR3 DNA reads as TGTGCCAGCAACAGGGAGAGTGGACAGCCCCAGCATTTT.

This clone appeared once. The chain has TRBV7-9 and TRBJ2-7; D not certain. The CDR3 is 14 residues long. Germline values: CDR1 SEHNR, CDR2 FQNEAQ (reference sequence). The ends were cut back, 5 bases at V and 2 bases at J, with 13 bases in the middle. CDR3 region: CASSTLLHPYEQYF. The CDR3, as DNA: TGTGCCAGCAGCACCCTTCTACACCCCTACGAGCAGTACTTC.

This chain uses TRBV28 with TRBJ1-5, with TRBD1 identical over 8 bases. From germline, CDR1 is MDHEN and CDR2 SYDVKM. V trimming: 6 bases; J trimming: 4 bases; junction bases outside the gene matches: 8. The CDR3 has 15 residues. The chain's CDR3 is CASSITGGSNQPQHF. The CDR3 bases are TGTGCCAGCAGCATTACAGGGGGTAGTAATCAGCCCCAGCATTTT.

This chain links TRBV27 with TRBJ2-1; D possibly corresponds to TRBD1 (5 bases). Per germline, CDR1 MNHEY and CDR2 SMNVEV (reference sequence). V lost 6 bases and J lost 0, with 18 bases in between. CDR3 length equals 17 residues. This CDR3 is CASRYKGHLFSYNEQFF. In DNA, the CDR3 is TGTGCCAGCAGATACAAAGGACACCTCTTCTCCTACAATGAGCAGTTCTTC.

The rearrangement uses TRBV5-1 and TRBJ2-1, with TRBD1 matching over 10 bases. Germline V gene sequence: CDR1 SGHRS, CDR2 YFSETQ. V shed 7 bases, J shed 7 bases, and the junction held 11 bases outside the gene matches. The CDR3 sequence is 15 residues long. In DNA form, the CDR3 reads TGCGCCAGCTACCCTGGGACAGGGGTTGGGAATGAGCAGTTCTTC. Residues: CASYPGTGVGNEQFF.

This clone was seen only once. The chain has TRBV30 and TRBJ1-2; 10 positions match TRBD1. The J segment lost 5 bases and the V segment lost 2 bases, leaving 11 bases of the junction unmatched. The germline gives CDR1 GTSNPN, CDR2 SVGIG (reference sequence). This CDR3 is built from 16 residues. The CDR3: CAWSSRRQGANYGYTF. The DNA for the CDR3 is TGTGCCTGGAGTTCACGACGACAGGGGGCGAATTATGGCTACACCTTC.

DNA for the CDR3: TGTGCCAGCAGCGCCGGGACGGAAAGCAATCAGCCCCAGCATTTT. Translating gives CASSAGTESNQPQHF. The J gene is TRBJ1-5, the V gene TRBV5-4; the D gene is possibly TRBD1 (5 bases). Germline lookup yields CDR1 SGHNT and CDR2 YYREEE (reference sequence). Deletions cut 4 bases from V and 1 base from J, with 12 bases between. CDR3 size: 15 residues.